Listed below are T cell receptor beta chains from one sample, sequenced in a study of glioma-infiltrating T cells. TCRdb reprocessed the multiplex PCR reads with MiXCR, giving one entry per CDR3 protein. The sample has thousands of distinct CDR3 sequences; roughly 30% are singletons. The sample taken for sequencing was glioma tissue, nonneoplastic brain tissue, or PBMCs (not recorded which). The receptors stem from a human donor with low-grade glioma or glioblastoma, undergoing nonglioma brain surgery, or in good health (not recorded which). Each CDR3 is given with its conserved first and last residue. Fields, in order: V gene, clone size, CDR3 protein. The size of a clone is reported for some rows only, either as once, few or many, or as a class for expanded clones.

>TRBV2|.
CASSELDTDTQYF
>TRBV7-2|medium-sized
CASSLRQGGQPQHF
>TRBV6-2/TRBV6-3|medium-sized
CASSLGLAGGPVLAKNIQYF
>TRBV19|many
CASMGQPQETQYF
>TRBV10-3|many
CAISESLSGAVF
>TRBV20-1|medium-sized
CSARDIGGQGRYNEQFF
>TRBV7-2|medium-sized
CASSLGEGIGGYTF
>TRBV4-1|medium-sized
CASSQSADTQYF
>TRBV19|medium-sized
CASSEVVSYNEQFF
>TRBV12-3/TRBV12-4|medium-sized
CASSFGRQAFF
>TRBV6-1|medium-sized
CAGRIDFAGELFF
>TRBV28|medium-sized
CASSGLAGGPETQYF
>TRBV29-1|many
CSVGERRDNEQFF
>TRBV29-1|.
CSVKQGWTTTDTQYF
>TRBV14|many
CASSQVAGTDTQYF
>TRBV30|.
CAWSSPAAYTQYF
>TRBV19|many
CASKDGNNEQFF
>TRBV19|many
CASSIAGVPPQYF
>TRBV15|medium-sized
CATSRPQRYNSPLHF
>TRBV12-3/TRBV12-4|many
CASSFLGTDTQYF
>TRBV19|many
CASNFGTRRELFF
>TRBV7-2|.
CASSRLAEVTQYF
>TRBV7-9|many
CASSLNWGTDTQYF
>TRBV4-3|.
CASSQDPRRGNEQFF
>TRBV20-1|medium-sized
CSAHSGREQETQYF
>TRBV3-1|many
CASSQGVTSGRWNEQFF
>TRBV20-1|.
CSTKNRGVPDAFF
>TRBV6-6|large
CASSYSIVQGANEQFF
>TRBV6-2/TRBV6-3|many
CASSLARKQFF
>TRBV5-1|few
CASSLEGGSYNEQFF
>TRBV28|medium-sized
CASSGGQAYGYTF
>TRBV3-1|.
CASSLALAGVGNEKFF